Described below is a single T cell receptor beta chain sequence and its context. Its antigen is unidentified. The time point: peripheral blood 6 weeks after treatment start. Only in-frame clones appear in the TCRdb table, and some are missing; sequencing was by immunoSEQ multiplex PCR. Among 50,000 to 55,000 clones, more than 75% were seen once, and the ten largest hold 2% to 3%. This sample is drawn from a study of PD-L1 blockade in urothelial cancer. V lost 2 bases and J 1 base, leaving 20 bases between the germline ends. CDR1 is LNHDA, CDR2 SQIVND, per germline (reference sequence). CDR3 length: 18 residues. The study's findings and limits: Clonality of blood TCR below the median before treatment predicted better survival.

The sequence derives from a man in his sixties with urothelial cancer. The gene calls are TRBV19 and TRBJ2-5; D is perhaps TRBD2 (6 bases). The sequenced sample was PBMCs, obtained around atezolizumab (anti-PD-L1) treatment. The chain's CDR3 is CASSIRYGVASAQETQYF. CDR3 coding DNA: TGTGCCAGTAGTATACGGTACGGGGTGGCTAGCGCCCAAGAGACCCAGTACTTC.